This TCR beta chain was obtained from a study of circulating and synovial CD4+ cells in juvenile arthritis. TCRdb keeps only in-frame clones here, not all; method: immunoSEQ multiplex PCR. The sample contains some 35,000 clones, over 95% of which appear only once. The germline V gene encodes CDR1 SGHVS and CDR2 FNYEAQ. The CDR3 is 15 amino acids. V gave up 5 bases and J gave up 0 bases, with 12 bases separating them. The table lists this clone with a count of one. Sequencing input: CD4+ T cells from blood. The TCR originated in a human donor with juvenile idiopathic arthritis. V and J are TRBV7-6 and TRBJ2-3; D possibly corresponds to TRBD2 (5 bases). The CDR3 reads CASSPLGASTDTQYF. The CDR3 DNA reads TGTGCCAGCAGCCCTCTGGGAGCTAGCACAGATACGCAGTATTTT. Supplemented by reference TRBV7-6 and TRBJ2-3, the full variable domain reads GAGVSQSPRYKVTKRGQDVALRCDPISGHVSLYWYRQALGQGPEFLTYFNYEAQQDKSGLPNDRFSAERPEGSISTLTIQRTEQRDSAMYRCASSPLGASTDTQYFGPGTRLTVL.